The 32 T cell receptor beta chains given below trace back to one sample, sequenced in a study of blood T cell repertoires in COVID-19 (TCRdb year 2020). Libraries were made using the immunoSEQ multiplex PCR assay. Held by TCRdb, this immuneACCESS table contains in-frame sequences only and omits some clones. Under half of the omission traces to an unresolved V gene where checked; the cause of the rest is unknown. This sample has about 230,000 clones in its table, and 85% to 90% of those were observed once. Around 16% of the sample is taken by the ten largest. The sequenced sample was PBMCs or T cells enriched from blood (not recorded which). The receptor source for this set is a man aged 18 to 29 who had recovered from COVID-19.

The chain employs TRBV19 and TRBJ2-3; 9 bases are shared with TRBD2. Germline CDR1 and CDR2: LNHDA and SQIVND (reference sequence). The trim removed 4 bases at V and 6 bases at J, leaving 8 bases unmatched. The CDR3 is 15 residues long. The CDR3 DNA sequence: TGTGCCAGTAGTAGGGTAGCGGGAGCAAAGGATACGCAGTATTTT. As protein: CASSRVAGAKDTQYF.

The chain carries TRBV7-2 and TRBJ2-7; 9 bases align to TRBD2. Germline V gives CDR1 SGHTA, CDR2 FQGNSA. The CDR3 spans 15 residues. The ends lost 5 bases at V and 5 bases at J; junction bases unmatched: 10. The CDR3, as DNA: TGTGCCAGCAGCCATCTAGCGGGGAGGGGGGACGAGCAGTACTTC. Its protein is CASSHLAGRGDEQYF.

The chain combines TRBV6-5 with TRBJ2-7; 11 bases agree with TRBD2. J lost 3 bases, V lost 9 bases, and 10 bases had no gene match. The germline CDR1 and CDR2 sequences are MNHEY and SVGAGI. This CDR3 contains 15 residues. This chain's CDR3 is CASTLAGGGNYEQYF. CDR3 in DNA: TGTGCCAGTACTCTAGCGGGGGGCGGTAACTACGAGCAGTACTTC.

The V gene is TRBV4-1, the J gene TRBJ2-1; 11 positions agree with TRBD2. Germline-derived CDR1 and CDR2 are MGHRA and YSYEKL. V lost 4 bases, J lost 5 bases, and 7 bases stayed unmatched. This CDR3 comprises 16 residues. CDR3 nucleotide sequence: TGCGCCAGCAGCCCCCGACTAGCGGGAATGGACAATGAGCAGTTCTTC. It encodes CASSPRLAGMDNEQFF.

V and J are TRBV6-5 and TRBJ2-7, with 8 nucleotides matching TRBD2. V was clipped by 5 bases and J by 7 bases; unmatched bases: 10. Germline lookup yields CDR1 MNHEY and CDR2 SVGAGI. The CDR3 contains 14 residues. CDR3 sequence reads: CASSRSGRLWEQYF. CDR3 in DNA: TGTGCCAGCAGTCGAAGCGGGAGACTCTGGGAGCAGTACTTC.

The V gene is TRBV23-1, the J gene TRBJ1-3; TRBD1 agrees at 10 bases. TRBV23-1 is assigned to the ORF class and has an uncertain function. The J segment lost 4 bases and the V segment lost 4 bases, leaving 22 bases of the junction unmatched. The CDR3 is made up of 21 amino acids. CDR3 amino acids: CASSPASHGEDRGRRGNTIYF. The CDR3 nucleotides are TGCGCCAGCAGTCCAGCCTCTCACGGGGAAGACAGGGGGCGCCGGGGAAACACCATATATTTT.

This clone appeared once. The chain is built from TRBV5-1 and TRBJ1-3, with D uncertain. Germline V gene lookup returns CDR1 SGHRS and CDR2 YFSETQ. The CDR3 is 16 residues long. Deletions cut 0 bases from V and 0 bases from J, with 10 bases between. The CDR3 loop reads CASSLAASSSGNTIYF. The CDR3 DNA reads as TGCGCCAGCAGCTTGGCCGCATCGAGCTCTGGAAACACCATATATTTT.

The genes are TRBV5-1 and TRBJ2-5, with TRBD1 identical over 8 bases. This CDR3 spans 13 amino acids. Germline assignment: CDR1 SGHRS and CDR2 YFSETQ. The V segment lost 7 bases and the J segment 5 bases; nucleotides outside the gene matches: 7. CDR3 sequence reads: CASGRQGSETQYF. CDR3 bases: TGCGCCAGCGGCCGACAGGGGTCGGAGACCCAGTACTTC. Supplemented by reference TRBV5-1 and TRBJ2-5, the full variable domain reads KAGVTQTPRYLIKTRGQQVTLSCSPISGHRSVSWYQQTPGQGLQFLFEYFSETQRNKGNFPGRFSGRQFSNSRSEMNVSTLELGDSALYLCASGRQGSETQYFGPGTRLLVL.

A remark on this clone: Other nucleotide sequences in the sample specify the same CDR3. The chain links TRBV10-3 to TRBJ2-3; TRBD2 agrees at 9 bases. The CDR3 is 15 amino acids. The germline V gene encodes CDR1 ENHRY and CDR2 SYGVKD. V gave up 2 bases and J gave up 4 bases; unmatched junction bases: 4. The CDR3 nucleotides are TGTGCCATCAGTGAGATAGCGGGAGTGGCAGATACGCAGTATTTT. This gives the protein CAISEIAGVADTQYF.

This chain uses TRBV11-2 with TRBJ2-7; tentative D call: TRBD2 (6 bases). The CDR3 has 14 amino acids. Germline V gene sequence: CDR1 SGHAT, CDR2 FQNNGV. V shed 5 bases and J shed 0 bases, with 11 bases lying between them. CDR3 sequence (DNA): TGTGCCAGCAGCCTCGGGAGTGGCTCCTACGAGCAGTACTTC. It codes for CASSLGSGSYEQYF.

The CDR3 sequence is CASSLAGGQMNTEAFF. The CDR3 DNA reads as TGTGCCAGCAGCTTAGCCGGTGGACAGATGAACACTGAAGCTTTCTTT. This chain connects TRBV7-9 to TRBJ1-1; tentatively, D is TRBD1 (6 bases). V lost 0 bases and J 0 bases, leaving 11 bases between the germline ends. The germline CDR1 and CDR2 sequences are SEHNR and FQNEAQ (reference sequence). The CDR3 is 16 residues long.

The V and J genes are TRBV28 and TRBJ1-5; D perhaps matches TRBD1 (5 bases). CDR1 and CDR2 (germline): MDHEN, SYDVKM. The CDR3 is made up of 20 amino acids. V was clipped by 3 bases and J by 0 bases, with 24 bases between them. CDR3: CASSFPALGMGQSSNQPQHF. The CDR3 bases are TGTGCCAGCAGTTTCCCAGCACTGGGGATGGGGCAAAGTAGCAATCAGCCCCAGCATTTT. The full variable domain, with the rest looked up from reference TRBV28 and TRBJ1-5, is DVKVTQSSRYLVKRTGEKVFLECVQDMDHENMFWYRQDPGLGLRLIYFSYDVKMKEKGDIPEGYSVSREKKERFSLILESASTNQTSMYLCASSFPALGMGQSSNQPQHFGDGTRLSIL.

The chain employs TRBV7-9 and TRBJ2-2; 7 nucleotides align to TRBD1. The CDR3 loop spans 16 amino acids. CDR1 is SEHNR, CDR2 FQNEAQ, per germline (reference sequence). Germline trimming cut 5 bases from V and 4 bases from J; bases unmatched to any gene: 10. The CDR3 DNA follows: TGTGCCAGCAGCCTTACACCGGGACAGACCACCGGGGAGCTGTTTTTT. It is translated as CASSLTPGQTTGELFF.

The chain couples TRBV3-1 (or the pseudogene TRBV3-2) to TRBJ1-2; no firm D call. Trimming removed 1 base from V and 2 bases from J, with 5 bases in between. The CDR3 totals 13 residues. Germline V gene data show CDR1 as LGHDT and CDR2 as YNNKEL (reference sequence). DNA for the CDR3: TGTGCCAGCAGCCAAGTCGAGAACTATGGCTACACCTTC. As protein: CASSQVENYGYTF.

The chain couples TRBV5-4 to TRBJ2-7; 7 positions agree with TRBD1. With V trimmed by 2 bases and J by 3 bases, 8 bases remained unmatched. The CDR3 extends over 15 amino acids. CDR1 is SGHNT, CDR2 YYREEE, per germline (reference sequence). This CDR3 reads CASSFSGTVNYEQYF. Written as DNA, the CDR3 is TGTGCCAGCAGCTTTTCCGGGACAGTCAACTACGAGCAGTACTTC.

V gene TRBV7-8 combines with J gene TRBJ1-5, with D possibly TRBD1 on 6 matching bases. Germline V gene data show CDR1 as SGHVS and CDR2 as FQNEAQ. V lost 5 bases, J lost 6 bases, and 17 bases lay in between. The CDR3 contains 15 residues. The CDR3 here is CASSPRTDVGQPQHF. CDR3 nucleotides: TGTGCCAGCAGCCCCAGGACAGATGTAGGTCAGCCCCAGCATTTT.

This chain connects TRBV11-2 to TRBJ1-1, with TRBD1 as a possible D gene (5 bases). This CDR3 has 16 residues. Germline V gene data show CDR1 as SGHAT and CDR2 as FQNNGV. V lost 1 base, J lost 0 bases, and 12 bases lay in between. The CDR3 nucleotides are TGTGCCAGCAGCTTAGGGGGCTTCGAGATGAACACTGAAGCTTTCTTT. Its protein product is CASSLGGFEMNTEAFF.

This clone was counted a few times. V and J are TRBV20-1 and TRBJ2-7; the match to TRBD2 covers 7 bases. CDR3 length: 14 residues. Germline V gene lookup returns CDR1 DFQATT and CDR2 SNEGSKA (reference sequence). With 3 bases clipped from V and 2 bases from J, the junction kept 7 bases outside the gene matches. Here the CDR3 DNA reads TGCAGTGCTAGTCTCCCTAGCGGACCCTACGAGCAGTACTTC. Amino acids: CSASLPSGPYEQYF.

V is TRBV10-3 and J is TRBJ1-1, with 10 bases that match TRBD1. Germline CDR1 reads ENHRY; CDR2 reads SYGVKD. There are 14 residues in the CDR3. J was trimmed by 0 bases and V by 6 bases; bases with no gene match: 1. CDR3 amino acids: CAIRGQGMNTEAFF. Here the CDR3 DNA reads TGTGCCATCAGGGGACAGGGGATGAACACTGAAGCTTTCTTT.

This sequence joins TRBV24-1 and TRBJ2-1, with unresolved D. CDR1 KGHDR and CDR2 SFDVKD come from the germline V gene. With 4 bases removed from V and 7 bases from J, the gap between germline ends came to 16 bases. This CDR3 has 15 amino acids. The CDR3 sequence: CATSDTATRSNEQFF. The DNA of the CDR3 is TGTGCCACCAGTGACACCGCCACGAGGTCGAATGAGCAGTTCTTC.

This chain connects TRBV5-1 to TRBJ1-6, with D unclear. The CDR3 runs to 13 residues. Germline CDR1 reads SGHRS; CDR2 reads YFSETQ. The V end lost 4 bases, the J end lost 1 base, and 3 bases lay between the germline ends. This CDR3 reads CASSLSYNSPLHF. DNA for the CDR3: TGCGCCAGCAGCCTATCCTATAATTCACCCCTCCACTTT.

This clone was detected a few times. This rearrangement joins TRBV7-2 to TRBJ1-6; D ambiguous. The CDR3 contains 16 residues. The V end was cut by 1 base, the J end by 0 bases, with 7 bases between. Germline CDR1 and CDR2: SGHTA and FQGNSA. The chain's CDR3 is CASSLGDSSYNSPLHF. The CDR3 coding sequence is TGTGCCAGCAGCTTAGGCGATAGCTCCTATAATTCACCCCTCCACTTT. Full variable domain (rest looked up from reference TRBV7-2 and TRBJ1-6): GAGVSQSPSNKVTEKGKDVELRCDPISGHTALYWYRQSLGQGLEFLIYFQGNSAPDKSGLPSDRFSAERTGGSVSTLTIQRTQQEDSAVYLCASSLGDSSYNSPLHFGNGTRLTVT.

This chain's CDR3 is CASSFQTGSYEQYF. CDR3 nucleotides: TGTGCCAGCAGTTTCCAGACAGGGTCCTACGAGCAGTACTTC. J is TRBJ2-7 and V is TRBV28, with 7 bases identical to TRBD1. V lost 3 bases, J lost 1 base, and 3 bases stayed unmatched. This CDR3 is built from 14 residues. Germline V CDR1 and CDR2: MDHEN, SYDVKM.

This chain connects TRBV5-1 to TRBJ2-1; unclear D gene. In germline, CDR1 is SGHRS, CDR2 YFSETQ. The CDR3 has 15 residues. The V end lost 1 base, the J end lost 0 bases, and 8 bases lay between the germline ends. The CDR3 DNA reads TGCGCCAGCAGCTTGACAGCTACCTCCTACAATGAGCAGTTCTTC. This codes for CASSLTATSYNEQFF.

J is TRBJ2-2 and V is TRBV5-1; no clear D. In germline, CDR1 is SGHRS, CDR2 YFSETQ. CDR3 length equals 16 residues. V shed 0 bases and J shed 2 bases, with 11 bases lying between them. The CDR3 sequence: CASSLGNLLNTGELFF. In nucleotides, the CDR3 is TGCGCCAGCAGCTTGGGAAATCTATTAAACACCGGGGAGCTGTTTTTT.

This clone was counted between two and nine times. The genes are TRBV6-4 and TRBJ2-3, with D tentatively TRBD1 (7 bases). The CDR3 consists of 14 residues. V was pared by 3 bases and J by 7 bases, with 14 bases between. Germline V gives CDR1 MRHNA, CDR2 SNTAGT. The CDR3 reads CASSETGDRHTQYF. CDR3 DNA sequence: TGTGCCAGCAGTGAAACGGGGGACAGACATACGCAGTATTTT.

The CDR3 loop reads CATSRDRVGGANSPLHF. In nucleotides, the CDR3 is TGTGCCACCAGCAGAGATCGGGTAGGGGGCGCAAATTCACCCCTCCACTTT. The V gene is TRBV15, the J gene TRBJ1-6; 7 bases line up with TRBD1. CDR1 is LNHNV and CDR2 is YYDKDF in the germline V gene (reference sequence). Trimming at V came to 0 bases and at J to 7 bases, leaving 9 bases not matched to a gene. The length of the CDR3 is 17 residues.

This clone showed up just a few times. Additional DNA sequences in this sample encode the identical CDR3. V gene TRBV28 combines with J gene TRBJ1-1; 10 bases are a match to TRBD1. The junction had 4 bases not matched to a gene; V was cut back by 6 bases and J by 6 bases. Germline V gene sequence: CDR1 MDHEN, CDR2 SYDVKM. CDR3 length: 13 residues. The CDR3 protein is CASRSGQGAEAFF. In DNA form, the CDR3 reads TGTGCCAGCAGGTCCGGACAGGGGGCTGAAGCTTTCTTT.

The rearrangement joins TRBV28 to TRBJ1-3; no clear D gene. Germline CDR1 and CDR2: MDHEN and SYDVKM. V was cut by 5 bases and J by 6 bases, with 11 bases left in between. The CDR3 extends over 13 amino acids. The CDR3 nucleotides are TGTGCCAGCAGTACCCCGGGTGCAAACACCATATATTTT. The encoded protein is CASSTPGANTIYF. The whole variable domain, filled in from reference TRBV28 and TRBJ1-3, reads DVKVTQSSRYLVKRTGEKVFLECVQDMDHENMFWYRQDPGLGLRLIYFSYDVKMKEKGDIPEGYSVSREKKERFSLILESASTNQTSMYLCASSTPGANTIYFGEGSWLTVV.

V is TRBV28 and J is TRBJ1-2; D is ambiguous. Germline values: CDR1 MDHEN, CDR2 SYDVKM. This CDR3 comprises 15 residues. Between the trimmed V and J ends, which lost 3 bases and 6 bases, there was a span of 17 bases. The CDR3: CASSFYQESTDGYTF. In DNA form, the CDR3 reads TGTGCCAGCAGTTTTTATCAAGAGTCCACCGATGGCTACACCTTC.

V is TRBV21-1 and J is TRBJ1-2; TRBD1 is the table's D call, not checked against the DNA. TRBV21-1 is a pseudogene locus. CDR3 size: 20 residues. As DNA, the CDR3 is TGTGCCAGCAGCCCAGGAGGGGGACAGGGGACAGGTTTTTGCTGCTATGGCTACACCTTC. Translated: CASSPGGGQGTGFCCYGYTF.

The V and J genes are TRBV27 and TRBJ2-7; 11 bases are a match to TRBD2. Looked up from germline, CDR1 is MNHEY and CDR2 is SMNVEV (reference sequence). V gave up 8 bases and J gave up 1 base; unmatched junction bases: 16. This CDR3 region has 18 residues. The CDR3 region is CASGLAGGPINPSYEQYF. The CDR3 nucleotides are TGTGCCAGCGGATTAGCGGGAGGGCCTATAAACCCTTCCTACGAGCAGTACTTC.